Listed here are 29 T cell receptor beta chains from one sample, sequenced in a study of blood T cell repertoires in COVID-19. The table came from immunoSEQ multiplex PCR; TCRdb's copy has only in-frame clones and leaves some out. Here the sample spans more than 150,000 clones, approximately 80% being singletons. Sequencing was carried out using PBMCs or T cells enriched from blood (not recorded which). These receptors were collected from a man aged 55 to 69 who had been exposed to COVID-19.

Here the CDR3 DNA reads TGTGCCAGCAGCAAAAGTGAATTATGGGACAGGGCCTATAGCACAGATACGCAGTATTTT. It translates to CASSKSELWDRAYSTDTQYF. This rearrangement joins TRBV21-1 to TRBJ2-3; the table's D call, TRBD1, was not checked against the DNA. TRBV21-1 is given as a pseudogene. CDR3 size: 20 residues.

V is TRBV7-6 and J is TRBJ2-1; tentative D call: TRBD2 (6 bases). The germline V and J ends were trimmed by 1 base and 9 bases, with 10 bases remaining between them. The CDR3 is 13 residues long. Germline lookup yields CDR1 SGHVS and CDR2 FNYEAQ. The CDR3 sequence is CASSLDYGGEQFF. The CDR3, as DNA: TGTGCCAGCAGCTTAGATTACGGGGGTGAGCAGTTCTTC.

This chain uses TRBV5-1 with TRBJ2-7, with 9 bases that match TRBD1. CDR1 is SGHRS and CDR2 is YFSETQ in the germline V gene. Trimming took 4 bases from V and 4 from J; bases not matched to a gene: 9. CDR3 size: 15 residues. The CDR3 spells CASSLLGQGKYEQYF. In nucleotides, the CDR3 is TGCGCCAGCAGCCTCCTGGGACAGGGAAAATACGAGCAGTACTTC.

The chain uses TRBV5-1 and TRBJ2-1; possibly TRBD2 for D (5 bases). Germline V lookup: CDR1 SGHRS, CDR2 YFSETQ. This CDR3 has 15 residues. The V and J ends lost 5 bases and 8 bases respectively, with 20 bases between them. The CDR3 DNA sequence: TGCGCCAGCAGGCCCCGAGGATCCACTAGGGATGAGCAGTTCTTC. Protein product: CASRPRGSTRDEQFF.

The rearrangement links TRBV19 to TRBJ1-4; D is perhaps TRBD1 (6 bases). Germline V lookup: CDR1 LNHDA, CDR2 SQIVND (reference sequence). Trimming removed 3 bases from V and 4 bases from J, with 15 bases in between. The CDR3 covers 16 residues. The CDR3 protein is CASSILRQDGNEKLFF. The CDR3 DNA follows: TGTGCCAGTAGTATCCTCCGACAGGATGGTAATGAAAAACTGTTTTTT. Complete variable domain (other parts from reference TRBV19 and TRBJ1-4): DGGITQSPKYLFRKEGQNVTLSCEQNLNHDAMYWYRQDPGQGLRLIYYSQIVNDFQKGDIAEGYSVSREKKESFPLTVTSAQKNPTAFYLCASSILRQDGNEKLFFGSGTQLSVL.

V is TRBV28 and J is TRBJ1-2; no firm D call. The CDR3 has 14 amino acids. Trimming removed 6 bases at V and 7 bases at J, with 18 bases between. In germline, CDR1 is MDHEN, CDR2 SYDVKM. CDR3 amino acids: CASRLPGEGGGYTF. CDR3 sequence (DNA): TGTGCCAGCAGACTCCCCGGGGAGGGCGGTGGCTACACCTTC.

This chain connects TRBV12-3 or TRBV12-4 to TRBJ2-7; no clear D gene. Trimming left V 5 bases short and J 7 bases short, with 9 bases between. This CDR3 comprises 11 residues. DNA for the CDR3: TGTGCCAGCAGTGTTCGTCTGGAGCAGTACTTC. This codes for CASSVRLEQYF.

The chain is built from TRBV9 and TRBJ2-3; D is ambiguous. Germline V gives CDR1 SGDLS, CDR2 YYNGEE. The CDR3 consists of 18 residues. Trimming stripped 0 bases from V and 4 bases from J, with 21 bases between. The CDR3, as DNA: TGTGCCAGCAGCGTAGAGTTGGCAGGCCGAATTGGCGCAGATACGCAGTATTTT. Amino acids: CASSVELAGRIGADTQYF.

The chain employs TRBV30 and TRBJ1-1; the D gene is possibly TRBD1 (6 bases). The CDR3 spans 12 residues. Germline values: CDR1 GTSNPN, CDR2 SVGIG (reference sequence). Trimming stripped 4 bases from V and 3 bases from J, with 9 bases between. Here the CDR3 reads CAWKQGHTEAFF. The CDR3 DNA reads as TGTGCCTGGAAACAGGGCCACACTGAAGCTTTCTTT.

J is TRBJ2-1 and V is TRBV13; TRBD2 aligns across 9 bases. CDR3 size: 14 residues. V lost 7 bases, J lost 2 bases, and 3 bases stayed unmatched. CDR1 is PRHDT, CDR2 FYEKMQ, per germline (reference sequence). In nucleotides, the CDR3 is TGTGCCAGCAATGGCGGGAGGGCCTACAATGAGCAGTTCTTC. Translating it yields CASNGGRAYNEQFF.

The genes are TRBV11-2 and TRBJ2-1, with 7 nucleotides matching TRBD2. J was trimmed by 4 bases and V by 2 bases; bases with no gene match: 8. This CDR3 has 16 amino acids. CDR1 and CDR2 (germline): SGHAT, FQNNGV. The CDR3 loop reads CASSLWGGAGYNEQFF. CDR3 nucleotide sequence: TGTGCCAGCAGCTTATGGGGGGGTGCGGGATACAATGAGCAGTTCTTC.

This clone has only one observation. This chain connects TRBV28 to TRBJ1-5; TRBD1 is a possible D gene (5 bases). The V end lost 6 bases, the J end lost 0 bases, and 12 bases lay between the germline ends. The germline V gene encodes CDR1 MDHEN and CDR2 SYDVKM. This CDR3 region has 15 residues. CDR3 sequence (DNA): TGTGCCAGCAGATCCCAGGGTAATAGCAATCAGCCCCAGCATTTT. Protein sequence: CASRSQGNSNQPQHF. The full variable domain, with the rest looked up from reference TRBV28 and TRBJ1-5, is DVKVTQSSRYLVKRTGEKVFLECVQDMDHENMFWYRQDPGLGLRLIYFSYDVKMKEKGDIPEGYSVSREKKERFSLILESASTNQTSMYLCASRSQGNSNQPQHFGDGTRLSIL.

The V call is TRBV13, the J call TRBJ2-1; 7 bases line up with TRBD2. The CDR3 extends over 16 amino acids. The trim removed 5 bases at V and 7 bases at J, leaving 14 bases unmatched. Per germline, CDR1 PRHDT and CDR2 FYEKMQ (reference sequence). The CDR3 protein is CASSNPRGDGRNEQFF. The CDR3 DNA reads as TGTGCCAGCAGCAACCCCCGGGGGGACGGGAGGAATGAGCAGTTCTTC.

V usage is TRBV9 and J usage is TRBJ2-3, with a tentative D call TRBD2 (7 bases). CDR3 length equals 14 residues. Germline CDR1 reads SGDLS; CDR2 reads YYNGEE. Between the trimmed V and J ends, which lost 6 bases and 0 bases, there was a span of 11 bases. CDR3 protein: CASNGGPSTDTQYF. The DNA for the CDR3 is TGTGCCAGCAACGGGGGGCCTAGCACAGATACGCAGTATTTT.

The rearrangement links TRBV9 to TRBJ2-7; a possible D gene is TRBD1 (6 bases). The germline V gene has CDR1 SGDLS and CDR2 YYNGEE. CDR3 length: 15 amino acids. The germline V and J ends were trimmed by 0 bases and 3 bases, with 13 bases remaining between them. CDR3 sequence: CASSVEGGTFYEQYF. The CDR3 region has the DNA TGTGCCAGCAGCGTAGAAGGTGGGACATTCTACGAGCAGTACTTC.

A note on this clone: Other DNA sequences in the same sample also yield this CDR3. The rearrangement uses TRBV30 and TRBJ2-6; 8 bases align to TRBD1. The CDR3 length is 15 residues. The germline V gene has CDR1 GTSNPN and CDR2 SVGIG (reference sequence). V trimming: 3 bases; J trimming: 1 base; junction bases outside the gene matches: 2. The CDR3 DNA reads as TGTGCCTGGAGGAACAGGGGGTCTGGGGCCAACGTCCTGACTTTC. Its translation: CAWRNRGSGANVLTF. The whole variable domain, remainder taken from reference TRBV30 and TRBJ2-6, is SQTIHQWPATLVQPVGSPLSLECTVEGTSNPNLYWYRQAAGRGLQLLFYSVGIGQISSEVPQNLSASRPQDRQFILSSKKLLLSDSGFYLCAWRNRGSGANVLTFGAGSRLTVL.

This clone was counted a single time. This rearrangement joins TRBV4-1 to TRBJ1-1; D perhaps matches TRBD1 (6 bases). The CDR3 has 17 residues. Trimming removed 1 base from V and 1 base from J, with 16 bases in between. In germline, CDR1 is MGHRA, CDR2 YSYEKL. The DNA for the CDR3 is TGCGCCAGCAGCCAAGCCCGGGGGGCAGGGCGGAACACTGAAGCTTTCTTT. Amino acids: CASSQARGAGRNTEAFF.

The chain joins TRBV28 to TRBJ2-7, with D possibly being TRBD2 (7 bases). CDR3 length: 13 residues. V was clipped by 5 bases and J by 4 bases, with 12 bases between them. The germline CDR1 and CDR2 sequences are MDHEN and SYDVKM. The CDR3 region is CASSQGGGYEQYF. In DNA form, the CDR3 reads TGTGCCAGCAGTCAAGGGGGGGGATACGAGCAGTACTTC.

The chain recombines TRBV9 with TRBJ1-1, with D tentatively TRBD1 (5 bases). This CDR3 has 15 residues. Germline V CDR1 and CDR2: SGDLS, YYNGEE. V shed 7 bases and J shed 1 base, with 17 bases lying between them. Here the CDR3 DNA reads TGTGCCAGCGGCCCCGCGGGGCGGAAGAACACTGAAGCTTTCTTT. Encoded protein: CASGPAGRKNTEAFF.

This chain connects TRBV2 to TRBJ2-4; possible D gene TRBD2, 5 bases. This CDR3 has 13 residues. The V end was cut by 7 bases, the J end by 5 bases, with 12 bases between. CDR1 is SNHLY, CDR2 FYNNEI, per germline. The CDR3 loop is CASKGSAENIQYF. In DNA, the CDR3 is TGTGCCAGCAAAGGGAGTGCGGAAAACATTCAGTACTTC. Drawing the rest from reference TRBV2 and TRBJ2-4, the complete variable domain is EPEVTQTPSHQVTQMGQEVILRCVPISNHLYFYWYRQILGQKVEFLVSFYNNEISEKSEIFDDQFSVERPDGSNFTLKIRSTKLEDSAMYFCASKGSAENIQYFGAGTRLSVL.

This clone was seen only once. The gene calls are TRBV13 and TRBJ1-5; the D gene is possibly TRBD1 (5 bases). There are 18 residues in the CDR3. Germline CDR1 is PRHDT and CDR2 is FYEKMQ (reference sequence). The ends were cut back, 0 bases at V and 4 bases at J, with 19 bases in the middle. The CDR3 region has the DNA TGTGCCAGCAGCTTAGGTGGTCGGGGGAGGTCCCAGAATCAGCCCCAGCATTTT. This encodes CASSLGGRGRSQNQPQHF. The full variable domain, completed using reference TRBV13 and TRBJ1-5, is AAGVIQSPRHLIKEKRETATLKCYPIPRHDTVYWYQQGPGQDPQFLISFYEKMQSDKGSIPDRFSAQQFSDYHSELNMSSLELGDSALYFCASSLGGRGRSQNQPQHFGDGTRLSIL.

Of note for this clone: A read error may produce the germline difference seen at one junction end. J is TRBJ1-1 and V is TRBV19; 7 bases match TRBD1. The CDR3 is made up of 15 amino acids. CDR1 LNHDA and CDR2 SQIVND come from the germline V gene (reference sequence). The CDR3 sequence is CASSMDRTMNTKAFF. The DNA for the CDR3 is TGTGCCAGTAGTATGGACAGGACAATGAACACTAAAGCTTTCTTT.

The V gene is TRBV7-9, the J gene TRBJ2-7; 13 nucleotides match TRBD2. CDR1 and CDR2 from the germline V gene are SEHNR and FQNEAQ (reference sequence). J lost 2 bases, V lost 2 bases, and 3 bases had no gene match. This CDR3 is built from 16 residues. CDR3 residues: CASSLTGTSGTYEQYF. Written as DNA, the CDR3 is TGTGCCAGCAGCTTAACGGGGACTAGCGGGACCTACGAGCAGTACTTC.

The J gene is TRBJ1-1, the V gene TRBV11-2, with TRBD1 matching over 8 bases. The CDR3 runs 12 residues. In germline, CDR1 is SGHAT, CDR2 FQNNGV. V lost 3 bases to trimming and J lost 7 bases; unmatched junction nucleotides: 1. Here the CDR3 DNA reads TGTGCCAGCAGCTTCGGACAGGGTGAAGCTTTCTTT. It codes for CASSFGQGEAFF.

The chain has TRBV6-5 and TRBJ1-6, with 8 bases identical to TRBD1. J lost 6 bases, V lost 5 bases, and 6 bases had no gene match. From germline, CDR1 is MNHEY and CDR2 SVGAGI. This CDR3 is built from 15 residues. CDR3 loop: CASSLGTGGNSPLHF. CDR3 nucleotides: TGTGCCAGCAGTCTCGGGACAGGCGGTAATTCACCCCTCCACTTT.

V is TRBV7-2 and J is TRBJ2-2; TRBD2 aligns across 8 bases. The CDR3 sequence is 19 residues long. Germline CDR1 SGHTA, CDR2 FQGNSA. The V gene end was trimmed by 1 base and the J gene end by 0 bases; junction bases not matched to a gene: 10. CDR3 nucleotides: TGTGCCAGCAGCTTAGTTACTCGGGAGGGCTTCGCGAACACCGGGGAGCTGTTTTTT. Translated: CASSLVTREGFANTGELFF. Using reference TRBV7-2 and TRBJ2-2 for the parts outside the CDR3, the full variable domain is GAGVSQSPSNKVTEKGKDVELRCDPISGHTALYWYRQSLGQGLEFLIYFQGNSAPDKSGLPSDRFSAERTGGSVSTLTIQRTQQEDSAVYLCASSLVTREGFANTGELFFGEGSRLTVL.

In regard to this clone: This sample includes further DNA sequences coding for the same CDR3. The genes are TRBV4-3 and TRBJ2-2, with TRBD2 as a possible D gene (5 bases). The CDR3 sequence is 14 residues long. Germline V lookup: CDR1 LGHNA, CDR2 YSLEER. V lost 1 base to trimming and J lost 4 bases, with 7 bases between them. CDR3 residues: CASSQVGGTGELFF. CDR3 coding DNA: TGCGCCAGCAGCCAAGTAGGAGGCACCGGGGAGCTGTTTTTT.

V gene TRBV5-6 combines with J gene TRBJ2-6; tentatively, D is TRBD1 (5 bases). Germline CDR1 and CDR2: SGHDT and YYEEEE. The CDR3 is made up of 15 amino acids. V was shortened by 1 base and J by 2 bases, with 7 bases between the two germline ends. In nucleotides, the CDR3 is TGTGCCAGCAGCTTGCAGGGCACTGGGGCCAACGTCCTGACTTTC. It yields the protein CASSLQGTGANVLTF. The full variable domain, its missing parts supplied by reference TRBV5-6 and TRBJ2-6, is DAGVTQSPTHLIKTRGQQVTLRCSPKSGHDTVSWYQQALGQGPQFIFQYYEEEERQRGNFPDRFSGHQFPNYSSELNVNALLLGDSALYLCASSLQGTGANVLTFGAGSRLTVL.

The rearrangement uses TRBV12-3 or TRBV12-4 and TRBJ2-7; no clear D. This CDR3 has 13 residues. V gave up 4 bases and J gave up 0 bases, with 7 bases separating them. Here the CDR3 reads CASSSGTSYEQYF. The CDR3 nucleotides are TGTGCCAGCAGTTCAGGAACCTCCTACGAGCAGTACTTC.